The TCR beta chain described here comes from a study of CD8 T cells in ankylosing spondylitis. The V gene's germline CDR1 is MNHEY and CDR2 SMNVEV (reference sequence). V dropped 5 bases and J dropped 4; count of bases not matched to a gene: 16. The CDR3 spans 17 residues. This clonotype has a count of ten or more. TCRdb independently ran MiXCR on the 5' RACE reads; one entry per CDR3 protein. The sample yields more than 150,000 distinct CDR3 sequences, approximately 18% seen once. This sequence originates from a male donor aged 10 to 30 with ankylosing spondylitis or in good health (not recorded which). The V and J genes are TRBV27 and TRBJ2-7; 8 nucleotides match TRBD2. The sample was blood, either unsorted or a sorted T cell fraction (not recorded which). The CDR3 DNA reads TGTGCCAGCAGTCCGACAATACTAGCGGAGTACTCATACGAGCAGTACTTC. Protein sequence: CASSPTILAEYSYEQYF.